These 31 T cell receptor beta chains originate from one sample sequenced in a study of regulatory T cells in long-lasting Graves disease. The TCR beta library used iRepertoire HTBI primers with Arm-PCR amplification of CDR3. TCRdb independently ran MiXCR on the multiplex PCR reads; one entry per CDR3 protein. The table shows over 450,000 distinct CDR3 sequences, with 20% to 25% occurring only once. Time point noted: persistent/refractory GD, antithyroid drugs over 5 years with positive TRAb. Generation of the TCR library employed RNA extracted from PBMCs. The sample consisted of peripheral blood mononuclear cells (PBMCs), taken when the disease was refractory, from a patient treated with antithyroid drugs. The origin of the receptors is a female donor with Graves disease.

This clonotype was found many times. This rearrangement joins TRBV6-5 to TRBJ2-7; 9 nucleotides match TRBD1. This CDR3 is built from 14 residues. Germline V gene data show CDR1 as MNHEY and CDR2 as SVGAGI. The V segment lost 4 bases and the J segment 1 base; nucleotides outside the gene matches: 2. The CDR3 bases are TGTGCCAGCAGTTGGGGGACAGGGTCCTACGAGCAGTACTTC. This gives the protein CASSWGTGSYEQYF.

This clonotype was detected ten times or more. This chain connects TRBV6-5 to TRBJ2-6; TRBD1 is a possible D gene (5 bases). V gave up 2 bases and J gave up 2 bases, with 13 bases separating them. Germline V gene sequence: CDR1 MNHEY, CDR2 SVGAGI. CDR3 length: 17 amino acids. As DNA, the CDR3 is TGTGCCAGCAGTTACCCCCAGGGAAGCCCTGGGGCCAACGTCCTGACTTTC. This encodes CASSYPQGSPGANVLTF.

This clonotype was picked up a small number of times. The rearrangement joins TRBV7-9 to TRBJ1-4, with D perhaps matching TRBD1 (6 bases). The CDR3 has 16 amino acids. Germline V lookup: CDR1 SEHNR, CDR2 FQNEAQ (reference sequence). V was pared by 5 bases and J by 6 bases, with 19 bases between. The CDR3, as DNA: TGTGCCAGCAGCCATCGGACAGTGGGATACGATGAAAAACTGTTTTTT. Protein: CASSHRTVGYDEKLFF.

This clonotype has only a few counts. This rearrangement joins TRBV5-1 to TRBJ2-7; D is ambiguous. CDR3 length equals 14 residues. CDR1 is SGHRS and CDR2 is YFSETQ in the germline V gene. Between the trimmed V and J ends, which lost 1 base and 7 bases, there was a span of 15 bases. The CDR3 DNA follows: TGCGCCAGCAGCTTGTCGCCACCTCCAAGGGAGCAGTACTTC. Its protein product is CASSLSPPPREQYF.

The chain combines TRBV7-3 with TRBJ1-1; D remains ambiguous. The length of the CDR3 is 13 residues. Germline V gene sequence: CDR1 SGHTA, CDR2 FQGTGA. The V gene lost 8 bases and the J gene lost 3 bases, with 13 bases spanning the gap. In nucleotides, the CDR3 is TGTGCCAGCGCCGGGCAAGCATACACTGAAGCTTTCTTT. It specifies CASAGQAYTEAFF. Together with reference TRBV7-3 and TRBJ1-1, the CDR3 gives the full variable domain: GAGVSQTPSNKVTEKGKYVELRCDPISGHTALYWYRQSLGQGPEFLIYFQGTGAADDSGLPNDRFFAVRPEGSVSTLKIQRTERGDSAVYLCASAGQAYTEAFFGQGTRLTVV.

This clonotype was seen many times. V gene TRBV20-1 combines with J gene TRBJ1-4, with D unclear. Per germline, CDR1 DFQATT and CDR2 SNEGSKA (reference sequence). CDR3 length equals 13 residues. V was shortened by 0 bases and J by 6 bases, with 8 bases between the two germline ends. In nucleotides, the CDR3 is TGCAGTGCTAGAGAAGTGAGCCATGAAAAACTGTTTTTT. It translates to CSAREVSHEKLFF.

V and J are TRBV24-1 and TRBJ2-2, with a weak D call TRBD2 (5 bases). This CDR3 has 15 amino acids. V lost 5 bases to trimming and J lost 7 bases, with 16 bases between them. Germline CDR1 is KGHDR and CDR2 is SFDVKD. CDR3 loop: CATSARWENVGELFF. CDR3 sequence (DNA): TGTGCCACCAGTGCGAGGTGGGAGAACGTCGGGGAGCTGTTTTTT.

This clonotype was observed a handful of times. The chain recombines TRBV7-9 with TRBJ2-7, with D tentatively TRBD2 (5 bases). V was pared by 5 bases and J by 6 bases, with 11 bases between. Germline V gives CDR1 SEHNR, CDR2 FQNEAQ (reference sequence). CDR3 length: 12 residues. As DNA, the CDR3 is TGTGCCAGCAGCCGGTACGAGGGCGAGCAGTACTTC. It is translated as CASSRYEGEQYF.

In this sample, this clonotype turned up many times. The chain links TRBV28 to TRBJ2-7; 15 nucleotides line up with TRBD2. V lost 7 bases, J lost 1 base, and 11 bases stayed unmatched. Germline CDR1 MDHEN, CDR2 SYDVKM. The CDR3 sequence is 18 residues long. The CDR3 loop is CASIPSGLAGGSSYEQYF. The CDR3 bases are TGTGCCAGCATTCCCTCGGGACTAGCGGGGGGTTCGTCCTACGAGCAGTACTTC.

The V and J genes are TRBV10-3 and TRBJ2-3; 9 bases map to TRBD2. The CDR3 sequence is 16 residues long. Germline CDR1 is ENHRY and CDR2 is SYGVKD. The V and J ends lost 7 bases and 1 base, in that order; junction bases with no gene match: 9. For the CDR3, the DNA is TGTGCCATCACCCCGCGGGGGGGCGGCGGCACAGATACGCAGTATTTT. This codes for CAITPRGGGGTDTQYF.

Many counts were recorded for this clonotype. V is TRBV29-1 and J is TRBJ2-7; 8 bases are a match to TRBD1. Trimming removed 7 bases from V and 6 bases from J; junction bases left unmatched: 20. Germline assignment: CDR1 SQVTM and CDR2 ANQGSEA. The CDR3 totals 16 residues. The CDR3 DNA follows: TGCAGCGCGCAGGGTTCCGGGGACAGGCCCGGATCCGAGCAGTACTTC. Translating gives CSAQGSGDRPGSEQYF.

This clonotype was counted a few times. This CDR3 is CASSSSDLGNTEAFF. The CDR3 nucleotides are TGTGCCAGCAGCTCCTCGGACCTCGGGAACACTGAAGCTTTCTTT. The rearrangement uses TRBV7-9 and TRBJ1-1; D is ambiguous. V was clipped by 4 bases and J by 1 base, with 13 bases between them. The CDR3 extends over 15 amino acids. Germline V lookup: CDR1 SEHNR, CDR2 FQNEAQ (reference sequence).

This sequence joins TRBV14 and TRBJ2-7, with D perhaps matching TRBD1 or TRBD2 (5 bases each). Germline CDR1 SGHDN, CDR2 FVKESK. This CDR3 region has 17 residues. The V end was cut by 0 bases, the J end by 6 bases, with 21 bases between. DNA for the CDR3: TGTGCCAGCAGCCAAGATCGGGGACGGGGATTTTCCGTCGAGCAGTACTTC. Protein product: CASSQDRGRGFSVEQYF.

This clonotype was seen at least ten times. The genes are TRBV30 and TRBJ1-1; no reliable D call. There are 12 residues in the CDR3. Germline CDR1 GTSNPN, CDR2 SVGIG (reference sequence). The V gene lost 5 bases and the J gene lost 1 base, with 8 bases spanning the gap. CDR3 residues: CAWGEGNTEAFF. DNA for the CDR3: TGTGCCTGGGGAGAAGGGAACACTGAAGCTTTCTTT.

In this sample, this clonotype turned up many times. CDR3 sequence reads: CASSTGQAYNSPLHF. The DNA for the CDR3 is TGCGCCAGCAGCACTGGACAGGCCTATAATTCACCCCTCCACTTT. The chain couples TRBV5-1 to TRBJ1-6; 7 bases map to TRBD1. After removal of 4 bases from V and 2 bases from J, the junction contained 3 bases not matched to a gene. This CDR3 is 15 amino acids long. Germline V lookup: CDR1 SGHRS, CDR2 YFSETQ.

The chain is built from TRBV7-6 and TRBJ2-5; possible D gene TRBD2, 6 bases. This CDR3 has 15 residues. V was clipped by 5 bases and J by 2 bases, with 15 bases between them. Per the germline V gene, CDR1 is SGHVS and CDR2 is FNYEAQ. CDR3 nucleotide sequence: TGTGCCAGCAGCAGAAATAGCGGTACACAAGAGACCCAGTACTTC. It codes for CASSRNSGTQETQYF.

The J gene is TRBJ2-5, the V gene TRBV15; no reliable D call. The germline gives CDR1 LNHNV, CDR2 YYDKDF (reference sequence). Trimming removed 5 bases at V and 5 bases at J, with 18 bases between. CDR3 length equals 15 residues. The CDR3 region has the DNA TGTGCCACCAGCGTGGAGACGACCTTCGGGGAGACCCAGTACTTC. Translating it yields CATSVETTFGETQYF.

This clonotype was found a few times. This chain links TRBV13 with TRBJ1-2; D gene uncertain. V dropped 0 bases and J dropped 8 bases, with 13 bases sitting between them. CDR3 size: 14 residues. The V gene's germline CDR1 is PRHDT and CDR2 FYEKMQ (reference sequence). In nucleotides, the CDR3 is TGTGCCAGCAGCTTAGGGCTGGAACCGCTAGGCTACACCTTC. Protein product: CASSLGLEPLGYTF.

There are a few counts of this clonotype. This chain joins TRBV9 and TRBJ2-5, with 8 nucleotides matching TRBD2. With 4 bases clipped from V and 1 base from J, the junction kept 6 bases outside the gene matches. The CDR3 totals 15 residues. Germline V gene data show CDR1 as SGDLS and CDR2 as YYNGEE. CDR3 nucleotide sequence: TGTGCCAGCAGCCCCCCGGGAGGGGTCCAAGAGACCCAGTACTTC. It translates to CASSPPGGVQETQYF.

In the case of this clonotype: With only one base between it and a far larger clone, this is likely a read error. CDR3 in amino acids: CASTFGSEKPFF. The CDR3 DNA reads TGTGCCAGCACATTTGGCAGTGAAAAACCGTTTTTT. V is TRBV6-2 or TRBV6-3 and J is TRBJ1-4; no clear D gene. This CDR3 is built from 12 residues. Germline lookup yields CDR1 MNHEY and CDR2 SVGEGT.

This clonotype was counted a few times. The chain uses TRBV9 and TRBJ2-7; a possible D gene is TRBD2 (6 bases). Germline CDR1 reads SGDLS; CDR2 reads YYNGEE. V was pared by 0 bases and J by 3 bases, with 10 bases between. The CDR3 extends over 14 amino acids. For the CDR3, the DNA is TGTGCCAGCAGCGTAGTCCCCGGGAGCTACGAGCAGTACTTC. Encoded protein: CASSVVPGSYEQYF.

This clonotype has ten or more counts. The genes are TRBV2 and TRBJ2-7, with a weak D call TRBD1 (8 bases). This CDR3 comprises 15 residues. Trimming took 6 bases from V and 7 from J, leaving 22 bases between them. CDR1 and CDR2 from the germline V gene are SNHLY and FYNNEI. CDR3 sequence (DNA): TGTGCCAGCAGCAACAGGACAGGGAGGGGTTGGGAGCAGTACTTC. As protein: CASSNRTGRGWEQYF.

This clonotype has at least ten counts. This chain connects TRBV2 to TRBJ1-2; 8 bases are shared with TRBD1. The V segment lost 0 bases and the J segment 3 bases; nucleotides outside the gene matches: 6. This CDR3 spans 16 amino acids. Germline V gene sequence: CDR1 SNHLY, CDR2 FYNNEI. CDR3 nucleotides: TGTGCCAGCAGTGAAGCGCTGCAGGGGGCTTACTATGGCTACACCTTC. This translates into CASSEALQGAYYGYTF. The full variable domain, in which reference TRBV2 and TRBJ1-2 provide the parts outside the CDR3, is EPEVTQTPSHQVTQMGQEVILRCVPISNHLYFYWYRQILGQKVEFLVSFYNNEISEKSEIFDDQFSVERPDGSNFTLKIRSTKLEDSAMYFCASSEALQGAYYGYTFGSGTRLTVV.

V gene TRBV29-1 combines with J gene TRBJ2-2, with D maybe TRBD1 (5 bases). Germline V CDR1 and CDR2: SQVTM, ANQGSEA. This CDR3 is 15 amino acids long. Trimming took off 4 bases at V and 1 base at J, with 13 bases between the two ends. Here the CDR3 reads CSVGRDLGNTGELFF. The CDR3 bases are TGCAGCGTTGGCAGGGATCTTGGGAACACCGGGGAGCTGTTTTTT.

The chain links TRBV20-1 to TRBJ1-2, with 11 bases matching TRBD1. Germline trimming cut 2 bases from V and 5 bases from J; bases unmatched to any gene: 1. The CDR3 is 13 residues long. Germline lookup yields CDR1 DFQATT and CDR2 SNEGSKA (reference sequence). CDR3 coding DNA: TGCAGTGCTAGAAGGGACAGGGGGTATGGCTACACCTTC. Translation gives CSARRDRGYGYTF.

Of note for this clonotype: A much larger clonotype is one base distant, so this may be a read error. Since no conserved phenylalanine or tryptophan closes the CDR3, a read error is the likely cause. CDR3 in amino acids: CARGRLIQETQYL. The CDR3 region has the DNA TGTGCCAGGGGGCGGTTGATCCAAGAGACCCAGTACCTC. The rearrangement links TRBV6-1 to TRBJ2-5, with D perhaps matching TRBD1 (5 bases). Trimming stripped 9 bases from V and 1 base from J, with 12 bases between. From germline, CDR1 is MNHNS and CDR2 SASEGT. The length of the CDR3 is 13 residues.

This clonotype was counted many times. This CDR3 is CASSYFGGGSEAFF. CDR3 DNA: TGTGCCAGCAGTTACTTTGGAGGGGGCTCTGAAGCTTTCTTT. V is TRBV6-9 and J is TRBJ1-1, with TRBD1 matching over 7 bases. This CDR3 region has 14 residues. CDR1 is MNHGY and CDR2 is SVAAGI in the germline V gene. J lost 6 bases, V lost 3 bases, and 7 bases had no gene match.

This clonotype has a single count. A much larger clone differs by one base, so this may be a read error. The chain is built from TRBV29-1 and TRBJ2-2, with TRBD2 matching 8 bases. V shed 7 bases, J shed 0 bases, and the junction held 7 bases outside the gene matches. CDR1 is SQVTM, CDR2 ANQGSEA, per germline. This CDR3 has 15 residues. Here the CDR3 reads CSGTSCYANTGELFF. CDR3 nucleotides: TGCAGCGGGACTAGCTGCTACGCGAACACCGGGGAGCTGTTTTTT.

The chain couples TRBV6-5 to TRBJ2-2; maybe TRBD1 (6 bases). The CDR3 length is 16 residues. From germline, CDR1 is MNHEY and CDR2 SVGAGI. V was trimmed by 0 bases and J by 5 bases, leaving 13 bases between them. The CDR3 nucleotides are TGTGCCAGCAGTTACTCGAGGGACATGGGGACCGGGGAGCTGTTTTTT. Protein product: CASSYSRDMGTGELFF.

This clonotype was recorded many times. The J gene is TRBJ1-4, the V gene TRBV15; tentatively, D is TRBD1 (6 bases). The V and J ends lost 0 bases and 3 bases respectively, with 11 bases between them. The germline V gene encodes CDR1 LNHNV and CDR2 YYDKDF (reference sequence). The CDR3 has 16 amino acids. The CDR3: CATSRDLTGPNEKLFF. CDR3 in DNA: TGTGCCACCAGCAGAGATTTGACAGGCCCTAATGAAAAACTGTTTTTT. Combining the CDR3 with reference TRBV15 and TRBJ1-4 gives the whole variable domain DAMVIQNPRYQVTQFGKPVTLSCSQTLNHNVMYWYQQKSSQAPKLLFHYYDKDFNNEADTPDNFQSRRPNTSFCFLDIRSPGLGDTAMYLCATSRDLTGPNEKLFFGSGTQLSVL.

This clonotype was detected a few times. The chain uses TRBV29-1 and TRBJ2-7, with D possibly TRBD1 on 5 matching bases. CDR1 is SQVTM and CDR2 is ANQGSEA in the germline V gene. The CDR3 consists of 15 residues. The germline V and J ends were trimmed by 4 bases and 3 bases, with 19 bases remaining between them. The CDR3 sequence: CSVGGSTKKGYEQYF. For the CDR3, the DNA is TGCAGCGTTGGGGGCAGTACAAAAAAGGGCTACGAGCAGTACTTC.